This T cell receptor beta chain was documented in a study of PD-1 blockade in classical Hodgkin lymphoma. Notes on the study in general: Patients who began taking nivolumab under 1 year after ASCT were left out. The causes of the repertoire differences, possibly disease activity or prior therapy, remain undefined. Complete responders had baseline diversity similar to newly diagnosed patients.

This CDR3 has 14 residues. V lost 2 bases, J lost 10 bases, and 7 bases stayed unmatched. Germline values: CDR1 MNHEY, CDR2 SMNVEV (reference sequence). Some clones are missing from TCRdb's copy, which holds only in-frame ones; the method was immunoSEQ multiplex PCR. The data hold 35,000 to 55,000 clones, with under 75% observed a single time. Every patient relapsed after autologous stem cell transplantation, and brentuximab vedotin exposure varied. Note on this clone: Its target is unknown.

The chain joins TRBV27 to TRBJ2-1, with 8 bases identical to TRBD2. The TCR sequence derives from a human donor with classical Hodgkin lymphoma. The sample here was peripheral blood mononuclear cells (PBMCs), taken before the second cycle of nivolumab. The CDR3 protein is CASSLSSGVLEQFF. In nucleotides, the CDR3 is TGTGCCAGCAGTTTAAGTAGCGGGGTCTTGGAGCAGTTCTTC.